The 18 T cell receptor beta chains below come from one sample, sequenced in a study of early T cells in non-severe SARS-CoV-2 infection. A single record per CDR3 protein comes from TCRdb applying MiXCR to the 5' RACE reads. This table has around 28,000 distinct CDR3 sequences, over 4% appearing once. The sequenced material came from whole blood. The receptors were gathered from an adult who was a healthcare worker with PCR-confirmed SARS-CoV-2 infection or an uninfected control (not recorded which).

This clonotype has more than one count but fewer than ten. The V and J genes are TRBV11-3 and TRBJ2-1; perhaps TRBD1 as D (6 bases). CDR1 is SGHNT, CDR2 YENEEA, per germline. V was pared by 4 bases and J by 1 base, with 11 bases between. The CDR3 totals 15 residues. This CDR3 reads CASSSLGQSYNEQFF. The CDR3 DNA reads TGTGCCAGCAGCTCCCTTGGACAGTCCTACAATGAGCAGTTCTTC. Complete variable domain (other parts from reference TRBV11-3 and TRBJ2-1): EAGVVQSPRYKIIEKKQPVAFWCNPISGHNTLYWYLQNLGQGPELLIRYENEEAVDDSQLPKDRFSAERLKGVDSTLKIQPAELGDSAVYLCASSSLGQSYNEQFFGPGTRLTVL.

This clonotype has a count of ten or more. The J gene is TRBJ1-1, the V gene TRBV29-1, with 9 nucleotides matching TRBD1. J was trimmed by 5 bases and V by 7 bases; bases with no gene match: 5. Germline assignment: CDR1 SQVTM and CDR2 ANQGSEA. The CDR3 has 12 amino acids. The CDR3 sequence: CSAGQGGTEAFF. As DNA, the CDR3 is TGCAGCGCGGGACAGGGAGGAACTGAAGCTTTCTTT.

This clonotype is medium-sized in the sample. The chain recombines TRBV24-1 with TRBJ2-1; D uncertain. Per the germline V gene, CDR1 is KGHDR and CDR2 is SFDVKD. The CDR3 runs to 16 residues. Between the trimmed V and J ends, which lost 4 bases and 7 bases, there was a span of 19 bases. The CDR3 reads CATSDSGPRAPNEQFF. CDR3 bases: TGTGCCACCAGTGACTCCGGGCCCCGAGCCCCTAATGAGCAGTTCTTC.

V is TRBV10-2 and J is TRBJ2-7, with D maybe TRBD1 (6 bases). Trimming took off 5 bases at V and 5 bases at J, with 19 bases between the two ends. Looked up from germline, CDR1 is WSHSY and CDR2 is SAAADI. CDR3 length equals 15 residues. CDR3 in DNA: TGCGCCAGCAGTTCCGACAGGATCCGCCAGCACGAGCAGTACTTC. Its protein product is CASSSDRIRQHEQYF.

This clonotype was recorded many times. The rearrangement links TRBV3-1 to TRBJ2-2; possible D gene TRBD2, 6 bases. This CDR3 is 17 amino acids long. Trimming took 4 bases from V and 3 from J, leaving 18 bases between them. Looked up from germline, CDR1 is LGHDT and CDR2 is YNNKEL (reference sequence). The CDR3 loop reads CASSLLWRAGDTGELFF. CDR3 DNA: TGTGCCAGCAGCCTCCTATGGAGGGCGGGCGACACCGGGGAGCTGTTTTTT.

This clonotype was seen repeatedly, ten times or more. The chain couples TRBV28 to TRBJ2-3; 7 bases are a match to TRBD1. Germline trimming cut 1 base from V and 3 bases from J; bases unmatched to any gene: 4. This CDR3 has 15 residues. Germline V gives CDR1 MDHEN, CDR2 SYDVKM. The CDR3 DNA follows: TGTGCCAGCAGTTTATATGGCAGGGGGACAGATACGCAGTATTTT. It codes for CASSLYGRGTDTQYF. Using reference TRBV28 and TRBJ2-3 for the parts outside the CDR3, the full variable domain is DVKVTQSSRYLVKRTGEKVFLECVQDMDHENMFWYRQDPGLGLRLIYFSYDVKMKEKGDIPEGYSVSREKKERFSLILESASTNQTSMYLCASSLYGRGTDTQYFGPGTRLTVL.

CDR3 amino acids: CAISAGDRIYEQYF. As DNA, the CDR3 is TGTGCCATCAGTGCGGGTGACAGGATCTACGAGCAGTACTTC. The rearrangement links TRBV10-3 to TRBJ2-7, with a tentative D call TRBD1 (6 bases). Trimming cost V 4 bases and J 3 bases, with 13 bases left between them. This CDR3 contains 14 residues. The germline V gene encodes CDR1 ENHRY and CDR2 SYGVKD.

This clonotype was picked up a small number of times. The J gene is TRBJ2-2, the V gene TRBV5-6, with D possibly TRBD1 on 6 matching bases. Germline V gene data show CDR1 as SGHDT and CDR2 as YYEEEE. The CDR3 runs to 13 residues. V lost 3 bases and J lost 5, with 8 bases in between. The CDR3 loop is CASSSDRTGELFF. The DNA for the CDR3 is TGTGCCAGCAGCTCCGACAGGACCGGGGAGCTGTTTTTT.

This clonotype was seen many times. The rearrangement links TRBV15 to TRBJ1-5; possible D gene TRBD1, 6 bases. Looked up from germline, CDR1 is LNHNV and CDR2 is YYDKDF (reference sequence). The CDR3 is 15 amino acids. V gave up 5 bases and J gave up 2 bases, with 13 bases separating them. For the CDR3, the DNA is TGTGCCACCAGCGCCTCAGGGGACGGCAATCAGCCCCAGCATTTT. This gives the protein CATSASGDGNQPQHF.

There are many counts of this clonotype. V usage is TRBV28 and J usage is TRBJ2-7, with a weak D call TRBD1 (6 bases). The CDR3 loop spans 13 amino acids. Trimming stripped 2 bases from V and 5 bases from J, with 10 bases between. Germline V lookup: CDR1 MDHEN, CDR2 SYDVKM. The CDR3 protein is CASSLMGAHEQYF. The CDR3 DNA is TGTGCCAGCAGTTTAATGGGGGCCCACGAGCAGTACTTC.

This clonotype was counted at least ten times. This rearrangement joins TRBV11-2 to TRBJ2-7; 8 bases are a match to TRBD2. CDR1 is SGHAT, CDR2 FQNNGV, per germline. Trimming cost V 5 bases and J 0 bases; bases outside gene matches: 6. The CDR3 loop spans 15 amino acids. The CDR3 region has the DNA TGTGCCAGCAGCCCTAGCAGCGGGAGCTCCTACGAGCAGTACTTC. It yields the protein CASSPSSGSSYEQYF. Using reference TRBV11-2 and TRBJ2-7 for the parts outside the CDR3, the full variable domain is EAGVAQSPRYKIIEKRQSVAFWCNPISGHATLYWYQQILGQGPKLLIQFQNNGVVDDSQLPKDRFSAERLKGVDSTLKIQPAKLEDSAVYLCASSPSSGSSYEQYFGPGTRLTVT.

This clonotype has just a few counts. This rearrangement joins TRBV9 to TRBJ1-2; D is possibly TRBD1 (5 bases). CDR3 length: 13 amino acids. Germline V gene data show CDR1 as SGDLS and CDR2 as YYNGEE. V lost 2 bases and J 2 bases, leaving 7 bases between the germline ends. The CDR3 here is CASSVDSNYGYTF. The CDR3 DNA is TGTGCCAGCAGCGTCGACAGCAACTATGGCTACACCTTC. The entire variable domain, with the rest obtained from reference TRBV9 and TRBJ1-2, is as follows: DSGVTQTPKHLITATGQRVTLRCSPRSGDLSVYWYQQSLDQGLQFLIQYYNGEERAKGNILERFSAQQFPDLHSELNLSSLELGDSALYFCASSVDSNYGYTFGSGTRLTVV.

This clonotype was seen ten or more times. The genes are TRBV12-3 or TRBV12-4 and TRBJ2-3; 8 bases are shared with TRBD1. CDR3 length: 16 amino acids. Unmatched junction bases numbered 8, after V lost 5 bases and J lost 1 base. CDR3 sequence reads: CASSPPQGAGTDTQYF. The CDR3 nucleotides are TGTGCCAGCAGTCCGCCCCAGGGGGCTGGCACAGATACGCAGTATTTT.

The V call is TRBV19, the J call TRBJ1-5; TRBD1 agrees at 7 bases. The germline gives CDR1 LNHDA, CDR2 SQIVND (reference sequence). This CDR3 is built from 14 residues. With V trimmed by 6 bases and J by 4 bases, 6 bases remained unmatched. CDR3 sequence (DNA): TGTGCCAGTAGCCACAGGGGAAATAATCAGCCCCAGCATTTT. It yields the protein CASSHRGNNQPQHF.

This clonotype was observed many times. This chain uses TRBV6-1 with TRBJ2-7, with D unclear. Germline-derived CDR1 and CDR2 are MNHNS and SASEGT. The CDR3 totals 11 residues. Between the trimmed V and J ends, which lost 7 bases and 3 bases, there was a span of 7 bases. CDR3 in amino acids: CASTTRYEQYF. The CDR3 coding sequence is TGTGCCAGCACAACCCGCTACGAGCAGTACTTC.

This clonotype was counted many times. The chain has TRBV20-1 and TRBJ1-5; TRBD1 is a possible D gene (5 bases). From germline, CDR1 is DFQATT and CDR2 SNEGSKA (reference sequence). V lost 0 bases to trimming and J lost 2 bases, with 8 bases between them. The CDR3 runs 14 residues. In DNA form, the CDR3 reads TGCAGTGCTAGAGATCCCAGGGGCAATCAGCCCCAGCATTTT. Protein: CSARDPRGNQPQHF.

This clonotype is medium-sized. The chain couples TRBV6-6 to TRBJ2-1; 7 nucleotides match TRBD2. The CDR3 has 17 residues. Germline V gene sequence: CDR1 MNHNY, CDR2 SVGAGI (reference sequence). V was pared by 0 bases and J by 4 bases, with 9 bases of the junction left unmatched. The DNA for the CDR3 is TGTGCCAGCAGTTACTCCCCCCTAAGCGGGGTGTACAATGAGCAGTTCTTC. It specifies CASSYSPLSGVYNEQFF.

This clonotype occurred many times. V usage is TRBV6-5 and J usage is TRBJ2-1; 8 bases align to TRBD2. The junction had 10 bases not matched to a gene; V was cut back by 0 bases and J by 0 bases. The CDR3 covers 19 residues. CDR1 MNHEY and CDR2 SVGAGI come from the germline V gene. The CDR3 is CASSYSSGAQSFSYNEQFF. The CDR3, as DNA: TGTGCCAGCAGTTACTCTAGCGGGGCCCAATCTTTCTCCTACAATGAGCAGTTCTTC.